Below are 17 T cell receptor beta chains sequenced from a single sample in a study of blood T cell repertoires in COVID-19. Clones were sequenced by immunoSEQ multiplex PCR, and TCRdb holds only the in-frame ones, with some missing. The table has fewer than 50,000 clones, nearly 80% seen once; the top ten hold around 20%. Input material: peripheral blood. Receptors originate from a man between 65 and 85 years old with acute or convalescent COVID-19.

The table lists this clone with a count of one. This chain links TRBV19 with TRBJ1-2, with D unclear. CDR3 length equals 13 residues. The germline gives CDR1 LNHDA, CDR2 SQIVND (reference sequence). The ends were cut back, 5 bases at V and 2 bases at J, with 9 bases in the middle. The CDR3 sequence is CASSSDINYGYTF. The CDR3 nucleotides are TGTGCCAGTAGTTCAGACATAAACTATGGCTACACCTTC.

This clone appeared once. The gene calls are TRBV27 and TRBJ2-7; D is possibly TRBD2 (6 bases). Trimming removed 8 bases from V and 0 bases from J, with 14 bases in between. The CDR3 is 14 amino acids. In germline, CDR1 is MNHEY, CDR2 SMNVEV (reference sequence). CDR3 sequence: CASGGTSSSYEQYF. DNA for the CDR3: TGTGCCAGCGGAGGGACGTCCAGCTCCTACGAGCAGTACTTC.

This clone was observed once. The chain is built from TRBV7-3 and TRBJ1-2; weak D call: TRBD1 (6 bases). The germline V gene encodes CDR1 SGHTA and CDR2 FQGTGA. This CDR3 is built from 15 residues. V was shortened by 5 bases and J by 3 bases, with 16 bases between the two germline ends. The CDR3 DNA reads as TGTGCCAGCAGCCCAGGGGTAACAGGCGACTATGGCTACACCTTC. This gives the protein CASSPGVTGDYGYTF.

The rearrangement links TRBV5-5 to TRBJ1-6; TRBD1 matches 10 bases. V shed 2 bases and J 5 bases; nucleotides not matched to a gene: 4. The germline CDR1 and CDR2 sequences are SGHKS and YYEKEE (reference sequence). The CDR3 is made up of 16 amino acids. The CDR3 DNA sequence: TGTGCCAGCAGCTTTGGCGACAGGGGGCATAATTCACCCCTCCACTTT. Protein sequence: CASSFGDRGHNSPLHF.

This chain joins TRBV30 and TRBJ2-2; TRBD2 might be the D (7 bases). This CDR3 spans 15 amino acids. The germline gives CDR1 GTSNPN, CDR2 SVGIG (reference sequence). V was shortened by 2 bases and J by 7 bases, with 17 bases between the two germline ends. CDR3 amino acids: CAWSIGGAVGGELFF. The CDR3 DNA is TGTGCCTGGAGTATTGGGGGGGCCGTGGGCGGGGAGCTGTTTTTT.

This chain uses TRBV7-9 with TRBJ2-7; TRBD2 matches at 10 bases. The germline CDR1 and CDR2 sequences are SEHNR and FQNEAQ (reference sequence). J lost 3 bases, V lost 6 bases, and 8 bases had no gene match. The CDR3 is 15 residues long. Here the CDR3 reads CASRGTGTSDYEQYF. The CDR3 DNA reads TGTGCCAGCAGGGGAACCGGGACTAGCGACTACGAGCAGTACTTC.

The chain has TRBV27 and TRBJ1-5, with 7 positions matching TRBD1. Per the germline V gene, CDR1 is MNHEY and CDR2 is SMNVEV (reference sequence). V lost 2 bases, J lost 0 bases, and 4 bases stayed unmatched. The CDR3 spans 16 residues. In DNA, the CDR3 is TGTGCCAGCAGTTTACGGACAGGTTATAGCAATCAGCCCCAGCATTTT. As protein: CASSLRTGYSNQPQHF.

The chain links TRBV5-5 to TRBJ2-1; the D gene is possibly TRBD2 (6 bases). Trimming shortened V by 1 base and J by 0 bases, and 11 bases separated the two germline ends. Per the germline V gene, CDR1 is SGHKS and CDR2 is YYEKEE (reference sequence). The CDR3 contains 16 residues. CDR3 coding DNA: TGTGCCAGCAGCTTGTGGGGGGTTAGCTCCTACAATGAGCAGTTCTTC. Protein sequence: CASSLWGVSSYNEQFF.

The genes are TRBV11-3 and TRBJ1-3, with D uncertain. Germline assignment: CDR1 SGHNT and CDR2 YENEEA. This CDR3 spans 13 amino acids. Trimming cost V 3 bases and J 8 bases, with 11 bases left between them. The CDR3 here is CASSLSDGDTIYF. In DNA form, the CDR3 reads TGTGCCAGCAGCTTGTCCGACGGGGACACCATATATTTT.

This chain uses TRBV28 with TRBJ1-1; 9 positions match TRBD1. CDR1 and CDR2 (germline): MDHEN, SYDVKM. With V trimmed by 6 bases and J by 0 bases, 14 bases remained unmatched. The CDR3 has 18 amino acids. As DNA, the CDR3 is TGTGCCAGCAGATTACTCCCGGGACAGGGAGGGGTGAACACTGAAGCTTTCTTT. As protein: CASRLLPGQGGVNTEAFF.

The rearrangement uses TRBV19 and TRBJ1-2; perhaps TRBD1 as D (5 bases). Germline CDR1 LNHDA, CDR2 SQIVND (reference sequence). CDR3 length equals 15 residues. V lost 1 base and J lost 4, with 13 bases in between. CDR3 sequence (DNA): TGTGCCAGTAGTATAGTAGGAGGAGGGGCCTATGGCTACACCTTC. Translated: CASSIVGGGAYGYTF.

V is TRBV30 and J is TRBJ1-4; D may be TRBD1 (6 bases). V was cut by 2 bases and J by 4 bases, with 17 bases left in between. The germline gives CDR1 GTSNPN, CDR2 SVGIG (reference sequence). The CDR3 length is 16 residues. CDR3 DNA sequence: TGTGCCTGGAGTTGGGGATCCGGACAGATTAATGAAAAACTGTTTTTT. Encoded protein: CAWSWGSGQINEKLFF.

The V gene is TRBV29-1, the J gene TRBJ2-2, with D possibly TRBD2 on 5 matching bases. With 1 base removed from V and 6 bases from J, the gap between germline ends came to 9 bases. The CDR3 has 13 amino acids. CDR1 is SQVTM, CDR2 ANQGSEA, per germline. The DNA for the CDR3 is TGCAGCGTTGAAGTGCGGGCTGCCGGGGAGCTGTTTTTT. Its translation: CSVEVRAAGELFF.

The V call is TRBV19, the J call TRBJ1-4; D is perhaps TRBD1 (5 bases). The length of the CDR3 is 11 residues. Germline V gives CDR1 LNHDA, CDR2 SQIVND (reference sequence). V was shortened by 4 bases and J by 11 bases, with 8 bases between the two germline ends. The CDR3 DNA reads TGTGCCAGTAGTAACAGGCGGAAACTGTTTTTT. Translated, it gives CASSNRRKLFF.

The CDR3 is CASSWRQGDEQYF. The DNA for the CDR3 is TGTGCCAGCAGTTGGAGACAGGGGGACGAGCAGTACTTC. V is TRBV27 and J is TRBJ2-7; 9 nucleotides match TRBD1. V lost 4 bases, J lost 5 bases, and 3 bases stayed unmatched. This CDR3 is built from 13 residues. CDR1 is MNHEY, CDR2 SMNVEV, per germline (reference sequence).

The chain uses TRBV6-5 and TRBJ2-7, with a weak D call TRBD2 (5 bases). The V end was cut by 0 bases, the J end by 3 bases, with 9 bases between. CDR3 length: 14 amino acids. Germline CDR1 MNHEY, CDR2 SVGAGI. The CDR3 nucleotides are TGTGCCAGCAGTTACTCTAGCGTTCACTACGAGCAGTACTTC. It translates to CASSYSSVHYEQYF.

The genes are TRBV4-3 and TRBJ1-6; 7 bases line up with TRBD1. Trimming took 2 bases from V and 9 from J; bases not matched to a gene: 7. CDR1 is LGHNA and CDR2 is YSLEER in the germline V gene. CDR3 length: 15 residues. The CDR3 DNA sequence: TGCGCCAGCAGCCAATCCGACAGGGAAGGTTCACCCCTCCACTTT. Amino acid sequence: CASSQSDREGSPLHF.